These 26 T cell receptor beta chains were all obtained from the same sample, sequenced in a study of cytomegalovirus exposure and HLA in healthy donors. The primer mix had 60 Vbeta and 13 Jbeta primers. The method was immunoSEQ multiplex PCR; TCRdb's version includes in-frame clones alone and lacks a portion of them. The data hold 100,000 or so clones, with over 75% observed a single time. The sequencing sample was made of PBMCs. Receptor source: a man between 18 and 35 years old in good health and CMV-seronegative.

The V gene is TRBV7-8, the J gene TRBJ1-3, with D perhaps matching TRBD1 (6 bases). The CDR3 runs 18 residues. Germline V gene sequence: CDR1 SGHVS, CDR2 FQNEAQ. Trimming took off 5 bases at V and 1 base at J, with 21 bases between the two ends. CDR3 loop: CASSPTGGRTPSGNTIYF. In nucleotides, the CDR3 is TGTGCCAGCAGCCCCACCGGGGGGCGCACCCCATCTGGAAACACCATATATTTT. The complete variable domain, with remaining parts taken from reference TRBV7-8 and TRBJ1-3, reads GAGVSQSPRYKVAKRGQDVALRCDPISGHVSLFWYQQALGQGPEFLTYFQNEAQLDKSGLPSDRFFAERPEGSVSTLKIQRTQQEDSAVYLCASSPTGGRTPSGNTIYFGEGSWLTVV.

This sequence joins TRBV19 and TRBJ2-1; 7 nucleotides match TRBD1. This CDR3 region has 19 residues. V lost 5 bases, J lost 1 base, and 17 bases stayed unmatched. Germline-derived CDR1 and CDR2 are LNHDA and SQIVND (reference sequence). As DNA, the CDR3 is TGTGCCAGTAGTCCCCGGCCCCCCGACAGGGATAGGTCCTACAATGAGCAGTTCTTC. Translation: CASSPRPPDRDRSYNEQFF.

The chain couples TRBV19 to TRBJ1-5; D gene ambiguous. Germline-derived CDR1 and CDR2 are LNHDA and SQIVND (reference sequence). This CDR3 is built from 15 residues. Trimming took off 1 base at V and 4 bases at J, with 11 bases between the two ends. The CDR3 is CASSIVAGGNQPQHF. The CDR3 DNA reads as TGTGCCAGTAGTATAGTGGCAGGCGGGAATCAGCCCCAGCATTTT. The full variable domain, with the rest looked up from reference TRBV19 and TRBJ1-5, is DGGITQSPKYLFRKEGQNVTLSCEQNLNHDAMYWYRQDPGQGLRLIYYSQIVNDFQKGDIAEGYSVSREKKESFPLTVTSAQKNPTAFYLCASSIVAGGNQPQHFGDGTRLSIL.

This clone has a handful of counts. The J gene is TRBJ2-5, the V gene TRBV9; D is undetermined. The CDR3 sequence is 14 residues long. V lost 0 bases, J lost 6 bases, and 12 bases lay in between. The germline V gene encodes CDR1 SGDLS and CDR2 YYNGEE. Written as DNA, the CDR3 is TGTGCCAGCAGCGTAGACGGTAGCACCCAGACCCAGTACTTC. It yields the protein CASSVDGSTQTQYF.

This chain joins TRBV9 and TRBJ1-2, with D uncertain. CDR3 length: 13 residues. Trimming removed 0 bases at V and 7 bases at J, with 10 bases between. Germline CDR1 reads SGDLS; CDR2 reads YYNGEE. The DNA of the CDR3 is TGTGCCAGCAGCGTAGGAACGGTGCGTGGCTACACCTTC. It specifies CASSVGTVRGYTF.

V is TRBV30 and J is TRBJ1-2, with D tentatively TRBD1 (6 bases). The germline V and J ends were trimmed by 3 bases and 6 bases, with 14 bases remaining between them. There are 13 residues in the CDR3. Looked up from germline, CDR1 is GTSNPN and CDR2 is SVGIG (reference sequence). The CDR3, as DNA: TGTGCCTGGAGAACCCTAGGGGGGGATGGCTACACCTTC. This gives the protein CAWRTLGGDGYTF. Together with reference TRBV30 and TRBJ1-2, the CDR3 gives the full variable domain: SQTIHQWPATLVQPVGSPLSLECTVEGTSNPNLYWYRQAAGRGLQLLFYSVGIGQISSEVPQNLSASRPQDRQFILSSKKLLLSDSGFYLCAWRTLGGDGYTFGSGTRLTVV.

This clone came up a few times. The chain links TRBV5-1 to TRBJ2-7, with D possibly being TRBD2 (6 bases). The CDR3 runs to 14 residues. V lost 4 bases and J lost 6, with 17 bases in between. Germline CDR1 SGHRS, CDR2 YFSETQ. Here the CDR3 DNA reads TGCGCCAGCAGCGTGGCCCCCGGGGGTGTCGAGCAGTACTTC. As protein: CASSVAPGGVEQYF.

This chain uses TRBV5-6 with TRBJ1-3; the D is unclear. Germline loops: CDR1 SGHDT, CDR2 YYEEEE. The CDR3 consists of 14 residues. Between the trimmed V and J ends, which lost 1 base and 2 bases, there was a span of 7 bases. DNA of the CDR3: TGTGCCAGCAGCTTGACGCCAGCTGGAAACACCATATATTTT. Encoded protein: CASSLTPAGNTIYF.

This clone turned up a few times. The chain joins TRBV5-6 to TRBJ1-1; D not certain. Trimming removed 4 bases at V and 2 bases at J, with 6 bases between. Germline values: CDR1 SGHDT, CDR2 YYEEEE. This CDR3 is 12 amino acids long. DNA of the CDR3: TGTGCCAGCAGCCAGACAAACACTGAAGCTTTCTTT. This codes for CASSQTNTEAFF.

The V call is TRBV19, the J call TRBJ1-1; 11 positions agree with TRBD1. V was clipped by 10 bases and J by 0 bases; unmatched bases: 7. The CDR3 is made up of 15 amino acids. The germline gives CDR1 LNHDA, CDR2 SQIVND (reference sequence). The DNA for the CDR3 is TGTGCCATTAGAGGGACAGGGGGTATGAACACTGAAGCTTTCTTT. Protein product: CAIRGTGGMNTEAFF.

The chain carries TRBV7-8 and TRBJ1-6; 11 bases match TRBD1. The CDR3 has 15 residues. J was trimmed by 9 bases and V by 1 base; bases with no gene match: 2. Germline assignment: CDR1 SGHVS and CDR2 FQNEAQ. CDR3: CASSLEGQGGSPLHF. The CDR3 coding sequence is TGTGCCAGCAGCTTAGAGGGACAGGGGGGTTCACCCCTCCACTTT.

The V gene is TRBV2, the J gene TRBJ2-1; possible D gene TRBD2, 5 bases. The germline gives CDR1 SNHLY, CDR2 FYNNEI. The CDR3 sequence is 13 residues long. V was cut by 4 bases and J by 8 bases, with 12 bases left in between. The DNA of the CDR3 is TGTGCCAGCAGTGGTCCGGGAAGCGATGAGCAGTTCTTC. Residues: CASSGPGSDEQFF.

The chain combines TRBV6-1 with TRBJ2-7; TRBD1 agrees at 10 bases. Trimming took 4 bases from V and 3 from J; bases not matched to a gene: 15. The CDR3 totals 18 residues. Germline-derived CDR1 and CDR2 are MNHNS and SASEGT. CDR3 DNA: TGTGCCAGCAGTGGAGCCGGGACAGGGGTGACTGCCCTCTACGAGCAGTACTTC. Translating gives CASSGAGTGVTALYEQYF.

This sequence joins TRBV30 and TRBJ2-3; a weak D match, TRBD1 (6 bases). Per the germline V gene, CDR1 is GTSNPN and CDR2 is SVGIG (reference sequence). The CDR3 has 12 residues. The V end was cut by 2 bases, the J end by 4 bases, with 7 bases between. Written as DNA, the CDR3 is TGTGCCTGGAGTAAGGGGGCAGATACGCAGTATTTT. Its translation is CAWSKGADTQYF.

The genes are TRBV6-5 and TRBJ2-7; the D gene is possibly TRBD1 (6 bases). Deletions cut 7 bases from V and 6 bases from J, with 13 bases between. This CDR3 has 12 amino acids. The germline V gene has CDR1 MNHEY and CDR2 SVGAGI. Here the CDR3 DNA reads TGTGCCAGCAAGCCCCACAGGGCCGAGCAGTACTTC. Translated: CASKPHRAEQYF.

The chain combines TRBV5-1 with TRBJ1-5; D may be TRBD1 (5 bases). The germline CDR1 and CDR2 sequences are SGHRS and YFSETQ. The V and J ends lost 1 base and 2 bases respectively, with 10 bases between them. The CDR3 consists of 15 residues. CDR3 loop: CASSLSAGGNQPQHF. CDR3 nucleotides: TGCGCCAGCAGCTTGTCCGCGGGGGGCAATCAGCCCCAGCATTTT.

This chain joins TRBV15 and TRBJ2-5; no definite D call. Trimming removed 0 bases from V and 2 bases from J, with 10 bases in between. This CDR3 contains 15 residues. Germline values: CDR1 LNHNV, CDR2 YYDKDF (reference sequence). DNA of the CDR3: TGTGCCACCAGCAGAGATCCCTTCGGGCAAGAGACCCAGTACTTC. Protein sequence: CATSRDPFGQETQYF.

V is TRBV27 and J is TRBJ2-7; 11 positions match TRBD2. The V gene end was trimmed by 6 bases and the J gene end by 2 bases; junction bases not matched to a gene: 6. Germline CDR1 MNHEY, CDR2 SMNVEV (reference sequence). The CDR3 has 15 residues. CDR3 coding DNA: TGTGCCAGCAGGGGGTCTAGCGGGGGGACCTACGAGCAGTACTTC. Its translation: CASRGSSGGTYEQYF.

The chain recombines TRBV9 with TRBJ2-1, with 12 bases matching TRBD2. Trimming cost V 4 bases and J 7 bases; bases outside gene matches: 6. This CDR3 is 15 amino acids long. Germline CDR1 SGDLS, CDR2 YYNGEE. CDR3 DNA: TGTGCCAGCAGCACAGGACTAGCGGGGAAGAATGAGCAGTTCTTC. Amino acid sequence: CASSTGLAGKNEQFF.

The chain joins TRBV5-6 to TRBJ1-1; TRBD1 aligns across 7 bases. The length of the CDR3 is 13 residues. The V and J ends lost 4 bases and 5 bases, in that order; junction bases with no gene match: 5. Germline loops: CDR1 SGHDT, CDR2 YYEEEE. This CDR3 reads CASSPQGGTEAFF. Here the CDR3 DNA reads TGTGCCAGCAGCCCCCAGGGGGGAACTGAAGCTTTCTTT. Combining the CDR3 with reference TRBV5-6 and TRBJ1-1 gives the whole variable domain DAGVTQSPTHLIKTRGQQVTLRCSPKSGHDTVSWYQQALGQGPQFIFQYYEEEERQRGNFPDRFSGHQFPNYSSELNVNALLLGDSALYLCASSPQGGTEAFFGQGTRLTVV.

The chain has TRBV5-8 and TRBJ1-4; tentatively, D is TRBD1 (6 bases). Germline V lookup: CDR1 SGHTS, CDR2 YDEGEE. The CDR3 contains 16 residues. V was cut by 0 bases and J by 2 bases, with 11 bases left in between. This CDR3 is CASSLGQGWTNEKLFF. CDR3 in DNA: TGTGCCAGCAGCTTGGGGCAGGGGTGGACTAATGAAAAACTGTTTTTT. Looking up the rest from reference TRBV5-8 and TRBJ1-4 gives the full variable domain: EAGVTQSPTHLIKTRGQQATLRCSPISGHTSVYWYQQALGLGLQFLLWYDEGEERNRGNFPPRFSGRQFPNYSSELNVNALELEDSALYLCASSLGQGWTNEKLFFGSGTQLSVL.

This rearrangement joins TRBV10-1 to TRBJ2-7, with 9 nucleotides matching TRBD1. Germline lookup yields CDR1 WNHNN and CDR2 SYGVQD (reference sequence). Germline trimming cut 11 bases from V and 4 bases from J; bases unmatched to any gene: 6. The CDR3 runs to 12 residues. The CDR3 bases are TGCGCCCGGGGACAGGGCGGTTACGAGCAGTACTTC. Amino acids: CARGQGGYEQYF.

Here the CDR3 reads CASSQDWDRGGNTIYF. CDR3 coding DNA: TGCGCCAGCAGCCAAGATTGGGACAGGGGTGGAAACACCATATATTTT. The chain links TRBV4-1 to TRBJ1-3, with 10 bases that match TRBD1. CDR1 and CDR2 from the germline V gene are MGHRA and YSYEKL. V was clipped by 0 bases and J by 3 bases; unmatched bases: 2. The CDR3 totals 16 residues.

V is TRBV9 and J is TRBJ2-7, with a tentative D call TRBD1 (6 bases). CDR1 is SGDLS, CDR2 YYNGEE, per germline. With 3 bases removed from V and 2 bases from J, the gap between germline ends came to 15 bases. The CDR3 is 15 amino acids. The CDR3 nucleotides read TGTGCCAGCAGCGGGGGGTCGACAGGAACCTACGAGCAGTACTTC. It specifies CASSGGSTGTYEQYF.

V gene TRBV20-1 combines with J gene TRBJ1-2; 7 bases are a match to TRBD1. The CDR3 is 11 residues long. The V gene's germline CDR1 is DFQATT and CDR2 SNEGSKA (reference sequence). V lost 2 bases, J lost 14 bases, and 8 bases stayed unmatched. This chain's CDR3 is CSARIGGGPTF. For the CDR3, the DNA is TGCAGTGCTAGAATAGGGGGCGGACCAACCTTC.

On this clone: Germline and junction disagree at one end, which may indicate a read error. The chain has TRBV19 and TRBJ2-3; 11 bases are a match to TRBD2. The CDR3 contains 15 residues. The germline V gene encodes CDR1 LNHDA and CDR2 SQIVND (reference sequence). The DNA for the CDR3 is TGTGCCAGTAGGATAGCGGGGGGGTCCACAGATACGCAGTATTTT. It yields the protein CASRIAGGSTDTQYF.